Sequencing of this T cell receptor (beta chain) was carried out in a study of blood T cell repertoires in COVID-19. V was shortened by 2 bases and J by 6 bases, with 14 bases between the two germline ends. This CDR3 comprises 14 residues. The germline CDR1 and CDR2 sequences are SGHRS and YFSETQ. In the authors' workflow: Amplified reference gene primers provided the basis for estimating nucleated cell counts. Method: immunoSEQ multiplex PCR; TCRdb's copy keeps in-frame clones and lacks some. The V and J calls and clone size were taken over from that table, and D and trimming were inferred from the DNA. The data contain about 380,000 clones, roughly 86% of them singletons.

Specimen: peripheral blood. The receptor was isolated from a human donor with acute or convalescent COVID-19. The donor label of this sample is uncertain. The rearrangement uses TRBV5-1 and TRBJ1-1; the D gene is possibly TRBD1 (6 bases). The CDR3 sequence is CASSLDTGISEAFF. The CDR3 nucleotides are TGCGCCAGCAGCTTAGATACAGGGATATCTGAAGCTTTCTTT.